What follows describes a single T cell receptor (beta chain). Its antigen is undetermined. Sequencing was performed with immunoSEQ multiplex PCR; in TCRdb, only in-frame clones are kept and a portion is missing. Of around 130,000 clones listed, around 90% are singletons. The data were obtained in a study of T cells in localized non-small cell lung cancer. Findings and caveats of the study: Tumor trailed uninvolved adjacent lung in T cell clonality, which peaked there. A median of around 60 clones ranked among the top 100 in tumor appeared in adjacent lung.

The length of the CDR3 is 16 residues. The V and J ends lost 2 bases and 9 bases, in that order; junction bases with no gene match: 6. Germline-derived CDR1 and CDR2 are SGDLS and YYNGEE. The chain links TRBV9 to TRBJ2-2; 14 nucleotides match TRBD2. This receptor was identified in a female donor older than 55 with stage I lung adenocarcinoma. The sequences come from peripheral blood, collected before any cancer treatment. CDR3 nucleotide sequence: TGTGCCAGCAGCGTTGGGACTAGCGGGAGTATATGGGAGCTGTTTTTT. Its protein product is CASSVGTSGSIWELFF.